The present entry profiles one T cell receptor beta chain with its context. Its cognate antigen is unknown. The sample originates from a study of T cell responses to AZD1222 COVID-19 vaccine. Overall study results and limits: Possibly, clonal diversity was underestimated; donors were largely white British and included more females. The study identified only six AZD1222 recipients as seropositive at baseline. CD4 TCRs associated with vaccination spanned spike, dominating at 160-218 and 743-854.

Repertoires were generated with immunoSEQ multiplex PCR, while TCRdb's copy carries only in-frame clones and drops some. In the table there are some 150,000 clones, roughly 84% of which are singletons. The junction had 11 bases not matched to a gene; V was cut back by 6 bases and J by 4 bases. The CDR3 loop spans 15 amino acids. Germline CDR1 MRHNA, CDR2 SNTAGT. The sequence was obtained from an adult who received the AZD1222 COVID-19 vaccine. Sequencing was performed on peripheral blood, taken 28 days after the second AZD1222 dose. J is TRBJ2-7 and V is TRBV6-4; 8 positions match TRBD2. The CDR3 nucleotides are TGTGCCAGCAGCCCCCGGGGGGGATCGACTTACGAGCAGTACTTC. It yields the protein CASSPRGGSTYEQYF.